These 29 T cell receptor beta chains were sequenced from one sample in a study of CD8+ T cells in alopecia areata. RNA extraction and reverse transcription yielded cDNA as sequencing template. Profiled with immunoSEQ multiplex PCR; TCRdb holds only in-frame clones, not every one. The sample holds 120,000 or so clones, roughly 50% seen once. Sequences were obtained from NKG2D-low CD8+ T cells sorted from blood. These receptor sequences come from a human donor with alopecia areata.

Only a few counts were recorded for this clone. The chain joins TRBV29-1 to TRBJ1-2; D is perhaps TRBD1 (5 bases). V was clipped by 5 bases and J by 7 bases, with 11 bases between them. CDR1 is SQVTM and CDR2 is ANQGSEA in the germline V gene. The CDR3 has 11 residues. The CDR3: CSVWGDSGYTF. The CDR3 nucleotides read TGCAGCGTTTGGGGGGATTCTGGCTACACCTTC.

This clone came up a few times. This rearrangement joins TRBV29-1 to TRBJ2-1; perhaps TRBD1 as D (6 bases). Trimming stripped 6 bases from V and 10 bases from J, with 16 bases between. Germline V CDR1 and CDR2: SQVTM, ANQGSEA. This CDR3 comprises 12 residues. The CDR3 DNA reads as TGCAGCGTATGGGACACCCCAGAAGAGCAGTTCTTC. The encoded protein is CSVWDTPEEQFF.

CDR3: CATSRVGDGDYEQYF. For the CDR3, the DNA is TGTGCCACCAGCAGAGTTGGGGACGGAGACTACGAGCAGTACTTC. J is TRBJ2-7 and V is TRBV15, with D perhaps assigned TRBD1 or TRBD2 (5 bases each). This CDR3 comprises 15 residues. The germline V gene encodes CDR1 LNHNV and CDR2 YYDKDF (reference sequence). The V gene lost 1 base and the J gene lost 3 bases, with 13 bases spanning the gap.

This clone appeared a few times. V is TRBV29-1 and J is TRBJ2-1, with a tentative D call TRBD2 (5 bases). V was cut by 7 bases and J by 5 bases, with 12 bases left in between. The CDR3 extends over 12 amino acids. Germline-derived CDR1 and CDR2 are SQVTM and ANQGSEA. CDR3 nucleotides: TGCAGCGCTGCCCGGGGTAACAATGAGCAGTTCTTC. It codes for CSAARGNNEQFF.

Comments on this clone: Other nucleotide sequences in the sample specify the same CDR3. The chain has TRBV5-1 and TRBJ1-1; D perhaps matches TRBD1 (6 bases). Trimming took off 0 bases at V and 2 bases at J, with 8 bases between the two ends. Germline loops: CDR1 SGHRS, CDR2 YFSETQ. The CDR3 is 14 amino acids. CDR3 sequence: CASSLGTANTEAFF. The CDR3 DNA reads as TGCGCCAGCAGCTTGGGGACAGCTAACACTGAAGCTTTCTTT.

The chain couples TRBV29-1 to TRBJ2-2, with a tentative D call TRBD2 (6 bases). Per germline, CDR1 SQVTM and CDR2 ANQGSEA. The CDR3 runs 14 residues. The V gene lost 2 bases and the J gene lost 5 bases, with 12 bases spanning the gap. The CDR3 DNA reads TGCAGCGTTGAAACCGGGAGCGGAACCGGGGAGCTGTTTTTT. Translated: CSVETGSGTGELFF.

This clone was detected only a few times. Within the sample, other DNA sequences also encode this same CDR3. This rearrangement joins TRBV29-1 to TRBJ2-2, with D possibly being TRBD2 (5 bases). This CDR3 has 13 residues. Germline values: CDR1 SQVTM, CDR2 ANQGSEA. Trimming cost V 6 bases and J 0 bases, with 8 bases left between them. For the CDR3, the DNA is TGCAGCGTAGAGGGTACGAACACCGGGGAGCTGTTTTTT. Translating gives CSVEGTNTGELFF.

This clone appeared a few times. The J gene is TRBJ2-1, the V gene TRBV28, with D possibly TRBD1 on 6 matching bases. Germline assignment: CDR1 MDHEN and CDR2 SYDVKM. This CDR3 is built from 11 residues. With 6 bases removed from V and 9 bases from J, the gap between germline ends came to 9 bases. The CDR3 DNA sequence: TGTGCCAGCAGCCAGGGGAGTGAGCAGTTCTTC. This gives the protein CASSQGSEQFF.

The rearrangement joins TRBV2 to TRBJ2-5; a possible D gene is TRBD1 (5 bases). Germline CDR1 SNHLY, CDR2 FYNNEI. The ends were cut back, 4 bases at V and 4 bases at J, with 10 bases in the middle. This CDR3 comprises 13 residues. Written as DNA, the CDR3 is TGTGCCAGCAGTGCAGGGTCAGGAGAGACCCAGTACTTC. Amino acid sequence: CASSAGSGETQYF.

The gene calls are TRBV13 and TRBJ1-1, with 11 bases identical to TRBD1. The CDR3 totals 17 residues. The germline gives CDR1 PRHDT, CDR2 FYEKMQ (reference sequence). V was pared by 4 bases and J by 0 bases, with 7 bases of the junction left unmatched. CDR3 bases: TGTGCCAGCAGCTCCGAGGACAGGGGGCTGGTGAACACTGAAGCTTTCTTT. Its translation: CASSSEDRGLVNTEAFF.

The chain combines TRBV5-1 with TRBJ2-7; the D is unclear. The germline gives CDR1 SGHRS, CDR2 YFSETQ. This CDR3 spans 11 amino acids. Trimming stripped 0 bases from V and 6 bases from J, with 4 bases between. CDR3 residues: CASSLVREQYF. CDR3 nucleotides: TGCGCCAGCAGCTTGGTTCGCGAGCAGTACTTC.

The chain combines TRBV29-1 with TRBJ2-1, with D tentatively TRBD2 (6 bases). Per germline, CDR1 SQVTM and CDR2 ANQGSEA. The V end lost 6 bases, the J end lost 1 base, and 13 bases lay between the germline ends. The CDR3 is 14 amino acids. The chain's CDR3 is CSVPGTVSYNEQFF. CDR3 coding DNA: TGCAGCGTCCCCGGGACTGTGTCCTACAATGAGCAGTTCTTC.

V is TRBV7-9 and J is TRBJ1-5; D call uncertain. There are 9 residues in the CDR3. Trimming left V 5 bases short and J 13 bases short, with 6 bases between. Germline loops: CDR1 SEHNR, CDR2 FQNEAQ (reference sequence). Here the CDR3 reads CASSLGQHF. Here the CDR3 DNA reads TGTGCCAGCAGCCTAGGGCAGCATTTT. Combining the CDR3 with reference TRBV7-9 and TRBJ1-5 gives the whole variable domain DTGVSQNPRHKITKRGQNVTFRCDPISEHNRLYWYRQTLGQGPEFLTYFQNEAQLEKSRLLSDRFSAERPKGSFSTLEIQRTEQGDSAMYLCASSLGQHFGDGTRLSIL.

CDR3 residues: CSVRTDYGYTF. DNA of the CDR3: TGCAGCGTAAGGACGGATTATGGCTACACCTTC. The V and J genes are TRBV29-1 and TRBJ1-2; no clear D gene. V lost 6 bases, J lost 5 bases, and 10 bases lay in between. Germline CDR1 and CDR2: SQVTM and ANQGSEA. CDR3 length: 11 amino acids.

This sequence joins TRBV29-1 and TRBJ2-1, with 7 positions matching TRBD2. Germline V lookup: CDR1 SQVTM, CDR2 ANQGSEA. The V segment lost 2 bases and the J segment 14 bases; nucleotides outside the gene matches: 3. The CDR3 contains 10 residues. The CDR3 nucleotides are TGCAGCGTTGAATCTAGCGGTGAGTTCTTC. Protein product: CSVESSGEFF.

This clone was picked up a small number of times. The V gene is TRBV19, the J gene TRBJ1-1, with D perhaps TRBD1 (5 bases). In germline, CDR1 is LNHDA, CDR2 SQIVND (reference sequence). V lost 3 bases and J lost 4, with 9 bases in between. The CDR3 runs to 13 residues. The CDR3 nucleotides are TGTGCCAGTAGTATGGCGGGGGTCACTGAAGCTTTCTTT. Encoded protein: CASSMAGVTEAFF.

V gene TRBV29-1 combines with J gene TRBJ1-2, with 10 nucleotides matching TRBD1. The CDR3 contains 13 residues. Germline V lookup: CDR1 SQVTM, CDR2 ANQGSEA. The V segment lost 6 bases and the J segment 6 bases; nucleotides outside the gene matches: 7. The CDR3 region has the DNA TGCAGCGTCCAAGGGACAGGGGTCAATGGCTACACCTTC. It yields the protein CSVQGTGVNGYTF.

A single count supports this clone. The chain carries TRBV28 and TRBJ2-7; D not resolved. The germline V and J ends were trimmed by 5 bases and 4 bases, with 6 bases remaining between them. Germline CDR1 reads MDHEN; CDR2 reads SYDVKM. CDR3 length: 11 residues. The CDR3 loop reads CASSAPYEQYF. CDR3 bases: TGTGCCAGCAGTGCTCCGTACGAGCAGTACTTC. The entire variable domain, with the rest obtained from reference TRBV28 and TRBJ2-7, is as follows: DVKVTQSSRYLVKRTGEKVFLECVQDMDHENMFWYRQDPGLGLRLIYFSYDVKMKEKGDIPEGYSVSREKKERFSLILESASTNQTSMYLCASSAPYEQYFGPGTRLTVT.

There are a few counts of this clone. The V call is TRBV29-1, the J call TRBJ2-5; 9 bases fit TRBD2. Trimming took 2 bases from V and 4 from J; bases not matched to a gene: 11. Germline CDR1 and CDR2: SQVTM and ANQGSEA. The CDR3 runs to 16 residues. Written as DNA, the CDR3 is TGCAGCGTTGAACCCCTGGGTAGCGGGAGAGGAGAGACCCAGTACTTC. Amino acids: CSVEPLGSGRGETQYF.

In its sample, this clone was seen a few times. This rearrangement joins TRBV29-1 to TRBJ2-2, with D unclear. Trimming took 6 bases from V and 3 from J, leaving 20 bases between them. The CDR3 length is 16 residues. The V gene's germline CDR1 is SQVTM and CDR2 ANQGSEA. CDR3 coding DNA: TGCAGCGTCCCACAACTATCTGACCGGGACACCGGGGAGCTGTTTTTT. Its translation: CSVPQLSDRDTGELFF.

The J gene is TRBJ2-5, the V gene TRBV4-1; no clear D. CDR3 length: 14 residues. The V and J ends lost 4 bases and 1 base respectively, with 10 bases between them. The germline CDR1 and CDR2 sequences are MGHRA and YSYEKL. This CDR3 is CASSLLGTQETQYF. The CDR3 DNA is TGCGCCAGCAGCCTTCTGGGAACCCAAGAGACCCAGTACTTC.

The chain combines TRBV29-1 with TRBJ2-5; 11 positions match TRBD1. The assigned J gene may be wrong: the sequence end matches TRBJ2-7 better. The CDR3 covers 16 residues. Germline V gene sequence: CDR1 SQVTM, CDR2 ANQGSEA. CDR3 protein: CSVEGPQGQGAYEQYF. The CDR3 DNA follows: TGCAGCGTTGAAGGCCCTCAGGGACAGGGGGCCTACGAGCAGTACTTC.

This clone was detected a few times. The chain is built from TRBV5-6 and TRBJ1-2; D unclear. The CDR3 is 10 amino acids. Trimming left V 4 bases short and J 8 bases short, with 6 bases between. Germline-derived CDR1 and CDR2 are SGHDT and YYEEEE. CDR3 sequence (DNA): TGTGCCAGCAGCCCACCCGGCTACACCTTC. It codes for CASSPPGYTF.

The chain uses TRBV27 and TRBJ2-7; D is undetermined. CDR3 length: 12 residues. V shed 5 bases and J shed 2 bases, with 7 bases lying between them. From germline, CDR1 is MNHEY and CDR2 SMNVEV (reference sequence). CDR3 bases: TGTGCCAGCAGTCCCTCCACCTACGAGCAGTACTTC. Amino acids: CASSPSTYEQYF.

This clone was detected a few times. This chain connects TRBV29-1 to TRBJ2-7; D may be TRBD1 (5 bases). Trimming cost V 5 bases and J 0 bases, with 11 bases left between them. This CDR3 has 13 residues. Germline V gene lookup returns CDR1 SQVTM and CDR2 ANQGSEA. The CDR3 spells CSVKSGHSYEQYF. The CDR3 region has the DNA TGCAGCGTTAAATCAGGGCACTCCTACGAGCAGTACTTC.

CDR3 residues: CASSSPGLGDEQYF. The CDR3 DNA follows: TGTGCCAGCAGTTCTCCAGGACTAGGGGACGAGCAGTACTTC. This sequence joins TRBV27 and TRBJ2-7, with 7 positions matching TRBD2. Losses at the gene ends were 4 bases for V and 5 bases for J; bases not matched to a gene: 8. This CDR3 spans 14 amino acids. The germline gives CDR1 MNHEY, CDR2 SMNVEV (reference sequence).

This clone has a handful of counts. The V and J genes are TRBV28 and TRBJ2-2; D unresolved. CDR1 MDHEN and CDR2 SYDVKM come from the germline V gene. The CDR3 runs to 16 residues. Deletions cut 2 bases from V and 7 bases from J, with 17 bases between. This CDR3 is CASSLGHMVPYGELFF. CDR3 nucleotides: TGTGCCAGCAGTTTAGGGCATATGGTACCTTACGGGGAGCTGTTTTTT.

This chain's CDR3 is CASSLGQDYGYTF. The CDR3 DNA reads as TGTGCCAGCAGCCTCGGACAAGACTATGGCTACACCTTC. This chain joins TRBV27 and TRBJ1-2, with a weak D call TRBD1 (5 bases). This CDR3 has 13 amino acids. Germline CDR1 MNHEY, CDR2 SMNVEV (reference sequence). V gave up 6 bases and J gave up 3 bases, with 11 bases separating them.

A few counts support this clone. The CDR3 sequence: CASSLTSPGELFF. The CDR3 DNA reads as TGTGCCAGCAGCTTAACCTCCCCCGGGGAGCTGTTTTTT. The chain is built from TRBV11-2 and TRBJ2-2; D uncertain. In germline, CDR1 is SGHAT, CDR2 FQNNGV. V was clipped by 2 bases and J by 6 bases, with 7 bases between them. The CDR3 has 13 residues.